This T cell receptor (beta chain) was observed in a study of blood T cell repertoires in COVID-19. The overall study: Collection of acute and convalescent COVID-19 samples took place in the United States, Italy and Spain. PBMCs, B-cell-depleted T cells, or T cells provided the cDNA or gDNA that made up the material.

Only in-frame clones appear in the TCRdb table, and some are missing; sequencing was by immunoSEQ multiplex PCR. The sample shows over 90,000 clones, 90% of them seen only once. This CDR3 comprises 14 residues. Germline assignment: CDR1 MNHEY and CDR2 SMNVEV (reference sequence). V lost 8 bases to trimming and J lost 3 bases, with 16 bases between them. This clonotype originated in a man aged 50-60 years with acute or convalescent COVID-19. Sequenced: peripheral blood. The chain uses TRBV27 and TRBJ1-1, with D possibly TRBD1 on 6 matching bases. The CDR3 DNA reads TGTGCCAGCGGGCGGCAGGGGCGGGACACTGAAGCTTTCTTT. This codes for CASGRQGRDTEAFF.